One sample yielded the 24 T cell receptor beta chains listed below, sequenced in a study of CD8+CD57+ T cells in acquired aplastic anemia. Genomic DNA templated the TCR beta VDJ and CDR3 profiling. TCRdb reanalysed the reads using MiXCR and keeps one entry per CDR3 protein. This sample has 150,000 to 200,000 distinct CDR3 sequences, with over 60% found just once. The material sequenced was sorted CD4+, CD8+, or CD8+CD57+ T cells (not recorded which) from PBMCs. The receptors here all came from a human donor with severe aplastic anemia or a healthy control (not recorded which).

This chain uses TRBV15 with TRBJ2-3, with TRBD1 identical over 9 bases. The germline gives CDR1 LNHNV, CDR2 YYDKDF (reference sequence). Trimming cost V 7 bases and J 2 bases; bases outside gene matches: 10. CDR3 length: 16 residues. The CDR3 DNA sequence: TGTGCCACCATCGACAGGGGGAACCTTCACACAGATACGCAGTATTTT. Encoded protein: CATIDRGNLHTDTQYF.

The rearrangement joins TRBV9 to TRBJ2-7, with 7 bases identical to TRBD1. Germline CDR1 SGDLS, CDR2 YYNGEE. The CDR3 is 15 residues long. Losses at the gene ends were 0 bases for V and 4 bases for J; bases not matched to a gene: 7. The CDR3 DNA sequence: TGTGCCAGCAGCGTAGAGGGACAGCCCAATTACGAGCAGTACTTC. Its translation is CASSVEGQPNYEQYF.

V gene TRBV7-8 combines with J gene TRBJ2-7; TRBD1 aligns across 7 bases. The CDR3 runs to 15 residues. The J segment lost 2 bases and the V segment lost 5 bases, leaving 9 bases of the junction unmatched. CDR1 and CDR2 (germline): SGHVS, FQNEAQ. Written as DNA, the CDR3 is TGTGCCAGCAGCACCCGGGGACAGCCGGCCTACGAGCAGTACTTC. As protein: CASSTRGQPAYEQYF.

V is TRBV6-4 and J is TRBJ2-2; no firm D call. This CDR3 is 13 amino acids long. Per germline, CDR1 MRHNA and CDR2 SNTAGT. V gave up 5 bases and J gave up 1 base, with 5 bases separating them. The CDR3 reads CASSIENTGELFF. The CDR3, as DNA: TGTGCCAGCAGTATTGAGAACACCGGGGAGCTGTTTTTT.

The chain joins TRBV7-3 to TRBJ1-2, with D tentatively TRBD1 (6 bases). Looked up from germline, CDR1 is SGHTA and CDR2 is FQGTGA. V lost 5 bases, J lost 5 bases, and 12 bases lay in between. The CDR3 runs 13 residues. The CDR3: CASSPGQPYGYTF. The CDR3 nucleotides are TGTGCCAGCAGCCCCGGACAGCCTTATGGCTACACCTTC.

This clonotype was observed a handful of times. The V call is TRBV19, the J call TRBJ1-4, with a tentative D call TRBD1 (6 bases). V lost 7 bases and J lost 7, with 19 bases in between. Germline V gene data show CDR1 as LNHDA and CDR2 as SQIVND (reference sequence). The CDR3 sequence is 15 residues long. CDR3 DNA sequence: TGTGCCAGTACCCTAGCAGGGGATGTTGGTGAAAAACTGTTTTTT. The encoded protein is CASTLAGDVGEKLFF.

This rearrangement joins TRBV7-9 to TRBJ1-4; no definite D call. CDR1 and CDR2 (germline): SEHNR, FQNEAQ (reference sequence). This CDR3 comprises 15 residues. Trimming removed 3 bases from V and 5 bases from J, with 13 bases in between. In DNA form, the CDR3 reads TGTGCCAGCAGCTTGAAGACTAGTCGGAATGAAAAACTGTTTTTT. Its translation: CASSLKTSRNEKLFF.

The rearrangement links TRBV20-1 to TRBJ2-7, with D possibly TRBD2 on 5 matching bases. Germline V gives CDR1 DFQATT, CDR2 SNEGSKA (reference sequence). Trimming cost V 2 bases and J 1 base, with 9 bases left between them. The CDR3 runs to 13 residues. CDR3 sequence reads: CSARSRGSYEQYF. As DNA, the CDR3 is TGCAGTGCTAGATCTCGGGGATCCTACGAGCAGTACTTC.

This chain links TRBV7-2 with TRBJ2-1, with D perhaps TRBD1 (8 bases). V dropped 5 bases and J dropped 3 bases, with 14 bases sitting between them. The CDR3 is 15 amino acids. Germline CDR1 reads SGHTA; CDR2 reads FQGNSA. CDR3 protein: CASSPHRGGYNEQFF. The CDR3 DNA reads as TGTGCCAGCAGCCCACACAGGGGGGGCTACAATGAGCAGTTCTTC.

J is TRBJ2-7 and V is TRBV7-3; TRBD2 agrees at 12 bases. The CDR3 covers 15 residues. V gave up 7 bases and J gave up 2 bases; unmatched junction bases: 6. In germline, CDR1 is SGHTA, CDR2 FQGTGA. The CDR3 DNA reads as TGTGCCAGCACCTTCCTAGCGGGAGGGGCCTACGAGCAGTACTTC. Amino acids: CASTFLAGGAYEQYF.

Concerning this clonotype: The junction departs from germline at one end; a sequencing error may be responsible. J is TRBJ1-1 and V is TRBV7-7, with a tentative D call TRBD1 (5 bases). Germline V gives CDR1 SSHAT, CDR2 FNYEAQ (reference sequence). The CDR3 totals 13 residues. The CDR3 DNA reads TGTGCTAGCAGCGTAGGACAGAACACTGAAGCTTTCTTT. Translated, it gives CASSVGQNTEAFF.

The chain is built from TRBV14 and TRBJ2-1; 8 positions agree with TRBD2. The CDR3 extends over 16 amino acids. The trim removed 0 bases at V and 3 bases at J, leaving 4 bases unmatched. Germline V gene data show CDR1 as SGHDN and CDR2 as FVKESK. CDR3 nucleotides: TGTGCCAGCAGCCAAGATCTGGGACTAGGCTACAATGAGCAGTTCTTC. This translates into CASSQDLGLGYNEQFF.

This sequence joins TRBV7-6 and TRBJ2-5; TRBD2 aligns across 13 bases. Germline CDR1 SGHVS, CDR2 FNYEAQ. The CDR3 loop spans 16 amino acids. The J segment lost 5 bases and the V segment lost 2 bases, leaving 5 bases of the junction unmatched. For the CDR3, the DNA is TGTGCCAGCAGCTTACGAGGGACTAGCGGGATTGAGACCCAGTACTTC. Its translation is CASSLRGTSGIETQYF.

The J gene is TRBJ1-5, the V gene TRBV27, with D maybe TRBD1 (6 bases). With 5 bases removed from V and 1 base from J, the gap between germline ends came to 6 bases. CDR3 length equals 13 residues. Germline CDR1 is MNHEY and CDR2 is SMNVEV (reference sequence). The DNA of the CDR3 is TGTGCCAGCAGTGGGGGCAGCAATCAGCCCCAGCATTTT. Encoded protein: CASSGGSNQPQHF.

This sequence joins TRBV20-1 and TRBJ1-3; no reliable D call. The CDR3 has 14 residues. V shed 0 bases and J shed 2 bases, with 8 bases lying between them. In germline, CDR1 is DFQATT, CDR2 SNEGSKA (reference sequence). The CDR3 sequence is CSARDPRAGNTIYF. The CDR3 DNA reads TGCAGTGCTAGAGATCCGAGGGCTGGAAACACCATATATTTT.

The chain links TRBV29-1 to TRBJ1-2; the D is unclear. This CDR3 is 12 amino acids long. The germline V gene encodes CDR1 SQVTM and CDR2 ANQGSEA. Trimming pared 0 bases from V and 8 bases from J, leaving 10 bases between. CDR3: CSVEDGSWGYTF. The CDR3, as DNA: TGCAGCGTTGAAGACGGGAGCTGGGGCTACACCTTC.

The CDR3 region has the DNA TGTGCCACCAGTGGGGGTAAGGGGGACCACAATGAGCAGTTCTTC. Translated: CATSGGKGDHNEQFF. V and J are TRBV24-1 and TRBJ2-1; perhaps TRBD1 as D (6 bases). Germline-derived CDR1 and CDR2 are KGHDR and SFDVKD. The V end was cut by 5 bases, the J end by 5 bases, with 15 bases between. The CDR3 has 15 residues.

This sequence joins TRBV27 and TRBJ2-3, with D unclear. CDR3 length: 11 amino acids. Trimming stripped 7 bases from V and 1 base from J, with 3 bases between. CDR1 and CDR2 from the germline V gene are MNHEY and SMNVEV (reference sequence). CDR3 sequence: CASKGTDTQYF. CDR3 nucleotides: TGTGCCAGCAAAGGCACAGATACGCAGTATTTT.

This sequence joins TRBV6-2 or TRBV6-3 and TRBJ1-1, with D possibly TRBD1 on 6 matching bases. Germline CDR1 and CDR2: MNHEY and SVGEGT. This CDR3 has 13 amino acids. V was trimmed by 8 bases and J by 4 bases, leaving 14 bases between them. CDR3 protein: CASANGGPTEAFF. The DNA for the CDR3 is TGTGCCAGCGCCAATGGGGGCCCCACTGAAGCTTTCTTT.

There are a few counts of this clonotype. This chain uses TRBV20-1 with TRBJ2-3, with 7 nucleotides matching TRBD2. This CDR3 is 11 amino acids long. Per the germline V gene, CDR1 is DFQATT and CDR2 is SNEGSKA (reference sequence). V was pared by 4 bases and J by 7 bases, with 2 bases of the junction left unmatched. The CDR3 protein is CSAKSGNTQYF. CDR3 bases: TGCAGTGCTAAGAGCGGGAATACGCAGTATTTT.

This chain connects TRBV2 to TRBJ2-3; 11 bases are shared with TRBD1. The CDR3 has 15 residues. Per the germline V gene, CDR1 is SNHLY and CDR2 is FYNNEI. V trimming: 2 bases; J trimming: 4 bases; junction bases outside the gene matches: 2. The CDR3 region is CASSEWTGGADTQYF. CDR3 in DNA: TGTGCCAGCAGTGAATGGACAGGGGGCGCAGATACGCAGTATTTT.

This chain connects TRBV29-1 to TRBJ2-1; D is undetermined. The CDR3 covers 9 residues. CDR1 is SQVTM, CDR2 ANQGSEA, per germline. Between the trimmed V and J ends, which lost 3 bases and 6 bases, there was a span of 0 bases. The CDR3 region has the DNA TGCAGCGTTGACAATGAGCAGTTCTTC. Amino acid sequence: CSVDNEQFF.

The V gene is TRBV7-3, the J gene TRBJ2-2, with D perhaps matching TRBD2 (5 bases). Trimming took off 3 bases at V and 4 bases at J, with 6 bases between the two ends. This CDR3 has 13 residues. Per the germline V gene, CDR1 is SGHTA and CDR2 is FQGTGA. This CDR3 is CASSFSGTGELFF. DNA of the CDR3: TGTGCCAGCAGCTTCAGCGGCACCGGGGAGCTGTTTTTT.

The gene calls are TRBV5-1 and TRBJ1-1; 11 nucleotides line up with TRBD1. V lost 4 bases to trimming and J lost 8 bases; unmatched junction nucleotides: 4. Looked up from germline, CDR1 is SGHRS and CDR2 is YFSETQ. The CDR3 consists of 13 residues. The CDR3 DNA is TGCGCCAGCAGCCTGGGACAGGGGGTGGAAGCTTTCTTT. This encodes CASSLGQGVEAFF.